Below are 28 T cell receptor beta chains sequenced from a single sample in a study of T cell changes during pregnancy in multiple sclerosis. Clones were sequenced by immunoSEQ multiplex PCR, and TCRdb holds only the in-frame ones, with some missing. The sample consists of more than 50,000 clones, around 94% of them appearing once. The sequenced sample was CD8+ T cells from peripheral blood mononuclear cells, obtained after pregnancy. The receptors stem from a female donor with multiple sclerosis, enrolled in a pregnancy study.

The chain couples TRBV10-3 to TRBJ1-1; D possibly corresponds to TRBD1 (6 bases). This CDR3 is 13 amino acids long. V was shortened by 6 bases and J by 1 base, with 9 bases between the two germline ends. Germline lookup yields CDR1 ENHRY and CDR2 SYGVKD. DNA for the CDR3: TGTGCCATCAGCCAGGGGAAGAACACTGAAGCTTTCTTT. Translation gives CAISQGKNTEAFF.

This chain uses TRBV4-1 with TRBJ2-7, with 10 bases identical to TRBD2. V shed 0 bases, J shed 2 bases, and the junction held 10 bases outside the gene matches. The CDR3 contains 18 residues. Germline loops: CDR1 MGHRA, CDR2 YSYEKL. Here the CDR3 reads CASSQDWTSGAAAYEQYF. CDR3 DNA sequence: TGCGCCAGCAGCCAAGACTGGACTAGCGGAGCGGCCGCCTACGAGCAGTACTTC.

The V call is TRBV19, the J call TRBJ2-1; the D is unclear. The CDR3 consists of 14 residues. V lost 6 bases, J lost 7 bases, and 16 bases lay in between. CDR1 and CDR2 (germline): LNHDA, SQIVND (reference sequence). CDR3 DNA sequence: TGTGCCAGTAGCTCCCTCCCTGTCGGGAATGAGCAGTTCTTC. This encodes CASSSLPVGNEQFF.

J is TRBJ2-3 and V is TRBV30; D call uncertain. Germline lookup yields CDR1 GTSNPN and CDR2 SVGIG (reference sequence). CDR3 length equals 12 residues. The V end lost 7 bases, the J end lost 3 bases, and 11 bases lay between the germline ends. The CDR3 coding sequence is TGTGCCTACCTTACGGTGACAGATACGCAGTATTTT. It translates to CAYLTVTDTQYF.

This sequence joins TRBV27 and TRBJ2-7, with D perhaps matching TRBD2 (5 bases). This CDR3 comprises 14 residues. V shed 4 bases and J shed 3 bases, with 13 bases lying between them. CDR1 and CDR2 from the germline V gene are MNHEY and SMNVEV (reference sequence). CDR3 protein: CASSSSGFVYEQYF. CDR3 in DNA: TGTGCCAGCAGTTCCTCGGGGTTCGTCTACGAGCAGTACTTC.

DNA for the CDR3: TGTGCCAGCAGCTTAGGCCGGGCGGGAGGGCCGGAAAACATTCAGTACTTC. This gives the protein CASSLGRAGGPENIQYF. The rearrangement joins TRBV13 to TRBJ2-4; 9 bases fit TRBD2. The V gene end was trimmed by 0 bases and the J gene end by 5 bases; junction bases not matched to a gene: 8. Germline V gives CDR1 PRHDT, CDR2 FYEKMQ (reference sequence). The CDR3 covers 17 residues.

This chain joins TRBV18 and TRBJ2-3; TRBD2 matches at 7 bases. After removal of 8 bases from V and 2 bases from J, the junction contained 10 bases not matched to a gene. There are 15 residues in the CDR3. Germline V gives CDR1 KGHSH, CDR2 LQKENI. CDR3 sequence reads: CASPLERDPTDTQYF. The CDR3 DNA sequence: TGTGCCAGCCCCTTGGAGCGGGACCCCACAGATACGCAGTATTTT.

The chain employs TRBV7-9 and TRBJ2-7; TRBD1 aligns across 8 bases. CDR1 and CDR2 (germline): SEHNR, FQNEAQ (reference sequence). The length of the CDR3 is 16 residues. V shed 5 bases and J 3 bases; nucleotides not matched to a gene: 12. DNA for the CDR3: TGTGCCAGCAGCGACTATTCGACAGGGGTGGACTACGAGCAGTACTTC. Translated: CASSDYSTGVDYEQYF.

V usage is TRBV9 and J usage is TRBJ2-2, with TRBD2 identical over 7 bases. V lost 1 base to trimming and J lost 3 bases; unmatched junction nucleotides: 12. Germline V gene sequence: CDR1 SGDLS, CDR2 YYNGEE. This CDR3 has 18 residues. The CDR3: CASSVFGWAGEDTGELFF. The DNA for the CDR3 is TGTGCCAGCAGCGTATTTGGTTGGGCGGGGGAAGACACCGGGGAGCTGTTTTTT.

The V and J genes are TRBV18 and TRBJ2-1; possible D gene TRBD2, 5 bases. Trimming pared 2 bases from V and 8 bases from J, leaving 10 bases between. Per germline, CDR1 KGHSH and CDR2 LQKENI. CDR3 length: 13 residues. This CDR3 is CASSPRSGDEQFF. CDR3 DNA: TGTGCCAGCTCACCAAGGTCCGGGGATGAGCAGTTCTTC.

This clone was recorded only once. J is TRBJ1-5 and V is TRBV27, with D possibly TRBD1 on 6 matching bases. The germline gives CDR1 MNHEY, CDR2 SMNVEV (reference sequence). The V gene lost 0 bases and the J gene lost 1 base, with 10 bases spanning the gap. The CDR3 extends over 16 amino acids. The CDR3 DNA sequence: TGTGCCAGCAGTTTATCGGGAGGGGGGAGCAATCAGCCCCAGCATTTT. It yields the protein CASSLSGGGSNQPQHF.

V and J are TRBV29-1 and TRBJ2-7, with D perhaps matching TRBD1 (5 bases). V was trimmed by 3 bases and J by 3 bases, leaving 21 bases between them. The V gene's germline CDR1 is SQVTM and CDR2 ANQGSEA. The CDR3 has 16 residues. CDR3 in amino acids: CSVETGPYTDSYEQYF. The CDR3, as DNA: TGCAGCGTTGAGACCGGTCCCTACACTGACAGCTACGAGCAGTACTTC.

This chain connects TRBV27 to TRBJ2-1; 7 positions agree with TRBD1. CDR1 MNHEY and CDR2 SMNVEV come from the germline V gene (reference sequence). The CDR3 runs 16 residues. J lost 5 bases, V lost 2 bases, and 9 bases had no gene match. The CDR3 DNA reads TGTGCCAGCAGTTTAAACCCAGGGGGTCTCGACAATGAGCAGTTCTTC. It specifies CASSLNPGGLDNEQFF.

V gene TRBV11-3 combines with J gene TRBJ2-7, with 8 bases matching TRBD1. V was clipped by 6 bases and J by 2 bases; unmatched bases: 6. The germline CDR1 and CDR2 sequences are SGHNT and YENEEA. This CDR3 is 14 amino acids long. CDR3: CASSSPDRAYEQYF. The CDR3 DNA sequence: TGTGCCAGCAGTTCCCCGGACAGGGCCTACGAGCAGTACTTC.

This chain connects TRBV5-1 to TRBJ2-7, with 7 bases lining up with TRBD1. Trimming removed 0 bases from V and 4 bases from J; junction bases left unmatched: 4. Germline lookup yields CDR1 SGHRS and CDR2 YFSETQ. This CDR3 is built from 14 residues. The CDR3 DNA reads TGCGCCAGCAGCTTGGGACAGGGCGGATACGAGCAGTACTTC. This codes for CASSLGQGGYEQYF.

The rearrangement links TRBV7-8 to TRBJ2-3; TRBD2 might be the D (6 bases). The CDR3 loop spans 15 amino acids. Trimming shortened V by 3 bases and J by 4 bases, and 14 bases separated the two germline ends. CDR1 is SGHVS, CDR2 FQNEAQ, per germline. In nucleotides, the CDR3 is TGTGCCAGCAGCTTTGAGCGGGCTCAAGCAGATACGCAGTATTTT. It is translated as CASSFERAQADTQYF.

The chain carries TRBV11-2 and TRBJ2-7; 8 nucleotides align to TRBD2. CDR1 is SGHAT and CDR2 is FQNNGV in the germline V gene. The V and J ends lost 2 bases and 6 bases, in that order; junction bases with no gene match: 9. The CDR3 spans 15 residues. CDR3 protein: CASSLLFSGASEQYF. The CDR3 DNA reads as TGTGCCAGCAGCTTACTTTTTAGCGGGGCCTCCGAGCAGTACTTC.

The chain recombines TRBV7-8 with TRBJ2-2, with D possibly matching TRBD2 (5 bases). CDR3 length: 14 residues. The V and J ends lost 7 bases and 5 bases respectively, with 14 bases between them. Germline CDR1 SGHVS, CDR2 FQNEAQ. The CDR3 sequence is CASIASGDTGELFF. The CDR3 DNA reads TGTGCCAGCATTGCCAGCGGAGATACCGGGGAGCTGTTTTTT.

J is TRBJ2-7 and V is TRBV14; D is unresolved. V gave up 2 bases and J gave up 4 bases, with 6 bases separating them. Germline lookup yields CDR1 SGHDN and CDR2 FVKESK. The CDR3 is 12 residues long. DNA of the CDR3: TGTGCCAGCAGCCAATACGGTTACGAGCAGTACTTC. This sequence encodes CASSQYGYEQYF.

The chain joins TRBV25-1 to TRBJ2-3, with no clear D. CDR3 size: 15 residues. Germline-derived CDR1 and CDR2 are MGHDK and SYGVNS. V lost 2 bases and J lost 1, with 10 bases in between. CDR3 sequence (DNA): TGTGCCAGCAGTGAAGGGTCAAGCGGCACAGATACGCAGTATTTT. It specifies CASSEGSSGTDTQYF.

This sequence joins TRBV29-1 and TRBJ2-7, with TRBD1 matching 7 bases. The V gene's germline CDR1 is SQVTM and CDR2 ANQGSEA. With V trimmed by 3 bases and J by 0 bases, 2 bases remained unmatched. The CDR3 extends over 13 amino acids. CDR3 sequence: CSVEDRSSYEQYF. The CDR3 DNA sequence: TGCAGCGTTGAGGACAGGTCCTCCTACGAGCAGTACTTC.

The gene calls are TRBV15 and TRBJ2-2; D is undetermined. There are 13 residues in the CDR3. Germline V lookup: CDR1 LNHNV, CDR2 YYDKDF (reference sequence). The ends were cut back, 7 bases at V and 1 base at J, with 7 bases in the middle. CDR3 DNA: TGTGCCACCAAACCCGGGAACACCGGGGAGCTGTTTTTT. Its translation: CATKPGNTGELFF.

The V and J genes are TRBV25-1 and TRBJ2-7, with 11 bases that match TRBD1. The CDR3 extends over 18 amino acids. The germline CDR1 and CDR2 sequences are MGHDK and SYGVNS. V shed 0 bases and J 5 bases; nucleotides not matched to a gene: 12. CDR3 amino acids: CASSEYFSAGTGGDEQYF. The CDR3 DNA is TGTGCCAGCAGTGAATATTTTTCGGCCGGGACAGGGGGGGACGAGCAGTACTTC.

This rearrangement joins TRBV19 to TRBJ2-3; the D gene is possibly TRBD1 (5 bases). Trimming removed 5 bases from V and 2 bases from J, with 5 bases in between. The CDR3 runs to 12 residues. CDR1 and CDR2 (germline): LNHDA, SQIVND (reference sequence). The CDR3 reads CASSGATDTQYF. The DNA of the CDR3 is TGTGCCAGTAGTGGGGCCACAGATACGCAGTATTTT.

The genes are TRBV27 and TRBJ2-7, with 8 bases aligning to TRBD1. Looked up from germline, CDR1 is MNHEY and CDR2 is SMNVEV (reference sequence). With 1 base clipped from V and 2 bases from J, the junction kept 7 bases outside the gene matches. This CDR3 spans 16 amino acids. The CDR3 sequence is CASSLFSGTGAYEQYF. As DNA, the CDR3 is TGTGCCAGCAGTTTATTCTCCGGGACAGGAGCCTACGAGCAGTACTTC.

This rearrangement joins TRBV28 to TRBJ1-5, with TRBD1 as a possible D gene (5 bases). With 5 bases removed from V and 0 bases from J, the gap between germline ends came to 11 bases. CDR3 length equals 15 residues. From germline, CDR1 is MDHEN and CDR2 SYDVKM. CDR3 nucleotide sequence: TGTGCCAGCAGTGCGACAGATTATAGCAATCAGCCCCAGCATTTT. Its protein product is CASSATDYSNQPQHF.

V is TRBV4-1 and J is TRBJ1-4; TRBD1 agrees at 7 bases. Trimming took 4 bases from V and 8 from J; bases not matched to a gene: 16. CDR1 and CDR2 (germline): MGHRA, YSYEKL. CDR3 length: 17 residues. The DNA for the CDR3 is TGCGCCAGCAGCCCACAACCCCCCACAGGGGCGGAGGAAAAACTGTTTTTT. Its protein product is CASSPQPPTGAEEKLFF.

This chain connects TRBV5-1 to TRBJ2-7, with D perhaps matching TRBD1 (6 bases). Trimming cost V 2 bases and J 2 bases, with 11 bases left between them. The length of the CDR3 is 14 residues. Per germline, CDR1 SGHRS and CDR2 YFSETQ. CDR3 amino acids: CASSFRTVTYEQYF. CDR3 nucleotides: TGCGCCAGCAGCTTTCGGACAGTTACCTACGAGCAGTACTTC.